Each of the 18 T cell receptor beta chains below was sequenced from the same sample in a study of T-cell memory formation after mild COVID-19. One entry per CDR3 protein results from TCRdb running MiXCR on the 5' RACE reads. The data contain 250,000 to 300,000 distinct CDR3 sequences, about 17% of them singletons. The sequenced material came from PBMCs or a T cell subset sorted from them (not recorded which). All receptors derive from a man between 18 and 35 years old who had mild COVID-19 (a few samples of this study predate the infection). Cell type and time point are not known.

V is TRBV5-1 and J is TRBJ1-5; the D gene is possibly TRBD1 (6 bases). Trimming removed 5 bases from V and 2 bases from J, with 11 bases in between. The CDR3 runs 14 residues. Germline CDR1 and CDR2: SGHRS and YFSETQ. The CDR3 DNA reads as TGCGCCAGCAGTAAGGGGGGAGGCAATCAGCCCCAGCATTTT. This sequence encodes CASSKGGGNQPQHF.

This clonotype was found a few times. The chain combines TRBV7-2 with TRBJ2-2, with D perhaps matching TRBD1 (5 bases). Trimming shortened V by 5 bases and J by 7 bases, and 11 bases separated the two germline ends. CDR1 SGHTA and CDR2 FQGNSA come from the germline V gene. The CDR3 length is 13 residues. CDR3 in DNA: TGTGCCAGCAGCGCAAGACAGAGCGGGGAGCTGTTTTTT. The encoded protein is CASSARQSGELFF.

The rearrangement links TRBV4-3 to TRBJ2-2, with D tentatively TRBD1 (7 bases). The CDR3 loop spans 17 amino acids. Trimming removed 1 base from V and 4 bases from J, with 16 bases in between. Looked up from germline, CDR1 is LGHNA and CDR2 is YSLEER. The CDR3 protein is CASSQGVGRGVTGELFF. CDR3 DNA sequence: TGCGCCAGCAGCCAAGGAGTCGGCAGGGGGGTCACCGGGGAGCTGTTTTTT.

The gene calls are TRBV12-5 and TRBJ2-7; TRBD2 aligns across 7 bases. The CDR3 contains 15 residues. The germline V gene has CDR1 LGHNT and CDR2 FRNRAP. The trim removed 1 base at V and 4 bases at J, leaving 7 bases unmatched. The CDR3 is CASGLATSLAYEQYF. The CDR3, as DNA: TGTGCTAGTGGTTTGGCGACTAGCCTTGCGTACGAGCAGTACTTC.

On this clonotype: At one boundary the junction diverges from the germline segment, which might be a read error. The J gene is TRBJ1-2, the V gene TRBV5-1; 7 nucleotides match TRBD1. Per the germline V gene, CDR1 is SGHRS and CDR2 is YFSETQ. The CDR3 has 14 amino acids. The CDR3 region has the DNA TGTGCCAGCAGTTCCCAGGGGGCTAACTATGGCTACACCTTC. It translates to CASSSQGANYGYTF.

This clonotype was counted at least ten times. CDR3 protein: CASSLGDRLSTDTQYF. CDR3 nucleotides: TGTGCCAGCAGCTTAGGAGACAGGCTTAGCACAGATACGCAGTATTTT. The chain couples TRBV7-2 to TRBJ2-3, with D possibly TRBD1 on 6 matching bases. Trimming shortened V by 1 base and J by 0 bases, and 11 bases separated the two germline ends. From germline, CDR1 is SGHTA and CDR2 FQGNSA. The CDR3 has 16 residues.

This clonotype turned up a few times. The chain links TRBV10-1 to TRBJ2-1, with unresolved D. Germline CDR1 is WNHNN and CDR2 is SYGVQD (reference sequence). V was pared by 2 bases and J by 3 bases, with 8 bases between. This CDR3 comprises 14 residues. CDR3 DNA sequence: TGCGCCAGCAGTGAGGGTTCAGTCTACAATGAGCAGTTCTTC. Protein product: CASSEGSVYNEQFF.

This clonotype was detected ten times or more. The V and J genes are TRBV14 and TRBJ2-1, with 8 bases lining up with TRBD2. V lost 1 base to trimming and J lost 4 bases; unmatched junction nucleotides: 3. Germline values: CDR1 SGHDN, CDR2 FVKESK. The CDR3 sequence is 15 residues long. The CDR3 nucleotides read TGTGCCAGCAGCCAAGCTCCTAGCGGGTACAATGAGCAGTTCTTC. The encoded protein is CASSQAPSGYNEQFF. Together with reference TRBV14 and TRBJ2-1, the CDR3 gives the full variable domain: EAGVTQFPSHSVIEKGQTVTLRCDPISGHDNLYWYRRVMGKEIKFLLHFVKESKQDESGMPNNRFLAERTGGTYSTLKVQPAELEDSGVYFCASSQAPSGYNEQFFGPGTRLTVL.

This clonotype was picked up a small number of times. The DNA of the CDR3 is TGTGCCAGCAGTTTCTCCGGGACAGGGGGCTCTGGAAACACCATATATTTT. The encoded protein is CASSFSGTGGSGNTIYF. The V call is TRBV12-3 or TRBV12-4, the J call TRBJ1-3, with TRBD1 identical over 11 bases. The J segment lost 0 bases and the V segment lost 3 bases, leaving 4 bases of the junction unmatched. This CDR3 is built from 17 residues.

This chain uses TRBV7-2 with TRBJ1-6; D uncertain. Per the germline V gene, CDR1 is SGHTA and CDR2 is FQGNSA. This CDR3 has 12 residues. The germline V and J ends were trimmed by 3 bases and 13 bases, with 10 bases remaining between them. CDR3 amino acids: CASSFGTGPLHF. The CDR3 DNA follows: TGTGCCAGCAGCTTTGGAACGGGCCCCCTCCACTTT.

V gene TRBV4-1 combines with J gene TRBJ2-5; 10 positions match TRBD1. There are 17 residues in the CDR3. Germline CDR1 and CDR2: MGHRA and YSYEKL. V trimming: 3 bases; J trimming: 2 bases; junction bases outside the gene matches: 9. CDR3 region: CASSHLPGQGVQETQYF. The CDR3 nucleotides are TGCGCCAGCAGCCACCTCCCCGGACAGGGGGTACAAGAGACCCAGTACTTC.

This clonotype was counted a few times. The gene calls are TRBV6-2 or TRBV6-3 and TRBJ2-1, with 9 positions matching TRBD2. After removal of 6 bases from V and 9 bases from J, the junction contained 6 bases not matched to a gene. CDR3 length equals 13 residues. Germline-derived CDR1 and CDR2 are MNHEY and SVGEGT. The CDR3 nucleotides read TGTGCCAGCAGCCAGGGACTAGCTGCTGAGCAGTTCTTC. Residues: CASSQGLAAEQFF.

The rearrangement links TRBV29-1 to TRBJ1-2; TRBD1 matches at 8 bases. The V segment lost 4 bases and the J segment 8 bases; nucleotides outside the gene matches: 9. CDR3 size: 13 residues. Germline CDR1 is SQVTM and CDR2 is ANQGSEA. The CDR3 DNA reads TGCAGCGTTGCTTTGGACAGGGCGGGAGGCTACACCTTC. Its translation: CSVALDRAGGYTF.

The chain carries TRBV6-2 or TRBV6-3 and TRBJ1-5; the D is unclear. Trimming stripped 2 bases from V and 1 base from J, with 6 bases between. There are 14 residues in the CDR3. Germline values: CDR1 MNHEY, CDR2 SVGEGT. The chain's CDR3 is CASSYGRSNQPQHF. The CDR3 DNA follows: TGTGCCAGCAGTTACGGGAGGAGCAATCAGCCCCAGCATTTT.

This clonotype was recorded at least ten times. The chain uses TRBV7-2 and TRBJ2-5; a weak D match, TRBD1 (8 bases). With 4 bases removed from V and 7 bases from J, the gap between germline ends came to 19 bases. Per germline, CDR1 SGHTA and CDR2 FQGNSA. The CDR3 consists of 15 residues. Written as DNA, the CDR3 is TGTGCCAGCAGCTCAAGGGGGGGACAGGCGGCGACCCAGTACTTC. Encoded protein: CASSSRGGQAATQYF.

This clonotype was seen a handful of times. The V and J genes are TRBV7-9 and TRBJ2-1; unclear D gene. V lost 2 bases to trimming and J lost 6 bases, with 20 bases between them. The V gene's germline CDR1 is SEHNR and CDR2 FQNEAQ (reference sequence). The CDR3 spans 17 residues. In nucleotides, the CDR3 is TGTGCCAGCAGCTTAAATCGGGTACGAGTCGGTGGCAATGAGCAGTTCTTC. Protein: CASSLNRVRVGGNEQFF.

There are a few counts of this clonotype. The chain recombines TRBV5-4 with TRBJ2-1, with D possibly matching TRBD2 (5 bases). Trimming pared 3 bases from V and 0 bases from J, leaving 10 bases between. From germline, CDR1 is SGHNT and CDR2 YYREEE (reference sequence). This CDR3 is built from 15 residues. The CDR3 loop reads CASSSLRGSYNEQFF. The CDR3 nucleotides are TGTGCCAGCAGCTCGCTCCGGGGCTCCTACAATGAGCAGTTCTTC.

There are a few counts of this clonotype. The V and J genes are TRBV5-1 and TRBJ2-1, with D tentatively TRBD1 (6 bases). Trimming removed 4 bases from V and 5 bases from J, with 16 bases in between. Germline CDR1 reads SGHRS; CDR2 reads YFSETQ. This CDR3 region has 15 residues. CDR3 residues: CASSKQGISDNEQFF. The DNA of the CDR3 is TGCGCCAGCAGCAAGCAGGGGATTTCCGACAATGAGCAGTTCTTC.